The T cell receptor beta chain under discussion was sequenced for a study of cytomegalovirus exposure and HLA in healthy donors. Across the study: The same platform was used for the roughly 120 validation repertoires as for the 666 first-cohort repertoires, as reported in a later analysis. Whole-study findings and limits: Cytomegalovirus status was reportedly diagnosed by the classifier with high sensitivity and specificity. A later analysis found first-cohort TCR clusters tended to co-occur in the 90 to 150 validation repertoires.

Measured with immunoSEQ multiplex PCR; TCRdb has only the in-frame clones, and not every one. The table has fewer than 200,000 clones, about 80% seen once. A 120-subject validation cohort, separate from the approximately 720-subject first cohort, supplied the donors. The CDR3 has 15 residues. Germline loops: CDR1 SEHNR, CDR2 FQNEAQ (reference sequence). The V segment lost 5 bases and the J segment 4 bases; nucleotides outside the gene matches: 8. On this clone itself: Its specificity is unknown.

The TCR originated in a woman aged 18-29 years in good health and CMV-seropositive. The chain has TRBV7-9 and TRBJ1-5, with 7 bases aligning to TRBD1. The sample taken for sequencing was PBMCs. The CDR3 sequence is CASSRGQGENQPQHF. CDR3 bases: TGTGCCAGCAGCCGGGGCCAGGGGGAGAATCAGCCCCAGCATTTT.